This TCR beta chain was documented in a study of T cells in localized non-small cell lung cancer. General study findings and limits: Out of the top 100 tumor clones, a median about 50 were seen in adjacent lung.

As for this clone: Its matching antigen is unknown.

Only in-frame clones appear in the TCRdb table, and some are missing; sequencing was by immunoSEQ multiplex PCR. Of 70,000 to 95,000 clones listed, more than 75% are singletons. The CDR3 consists of 12 residues. J was trimmed by 4 bases and V by 4 bases; bases with no gene match: 2. From germline, CDR1 is SQVTM and CDR2 ANQGSEA. The genes are TRBV29-1 and TRBJ2-3; 7 bases agree with TRBD2. The clonotype originates from a woman aged 40-70 years with stage II squamous cell lung carcinoma. The sequencing here drew on PBMCs, taken before any cancer treatment. CDR3 sequence: CSVGGGADTQYF. DNA of the CDR3: TGCAGCGTTGGGGGAGGGGCAGATACGCAGTATTTT.